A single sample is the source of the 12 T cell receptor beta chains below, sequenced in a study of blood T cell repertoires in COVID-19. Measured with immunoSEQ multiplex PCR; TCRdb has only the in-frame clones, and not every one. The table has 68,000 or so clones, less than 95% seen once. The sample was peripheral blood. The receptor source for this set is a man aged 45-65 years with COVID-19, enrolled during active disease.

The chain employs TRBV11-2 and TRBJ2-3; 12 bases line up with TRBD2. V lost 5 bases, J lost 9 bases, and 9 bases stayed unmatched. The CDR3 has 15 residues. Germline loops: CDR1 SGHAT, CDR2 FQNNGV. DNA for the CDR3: TGTGCCAGCAGCCCACCTAGCGGGAGGGCCCTAACGCAGTATTTT. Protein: CASSPPSGRALTQYF.

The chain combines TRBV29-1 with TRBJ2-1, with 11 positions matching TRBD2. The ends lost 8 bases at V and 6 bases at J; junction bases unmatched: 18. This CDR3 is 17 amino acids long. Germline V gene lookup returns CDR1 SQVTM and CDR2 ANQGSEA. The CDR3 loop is CSFLAGGRMGWVNEQFF. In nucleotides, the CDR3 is TGCAGCTTCTTAGCGGGAGGGCGGATGGGGTGGGTCAATGAGCAGTTCTTC.

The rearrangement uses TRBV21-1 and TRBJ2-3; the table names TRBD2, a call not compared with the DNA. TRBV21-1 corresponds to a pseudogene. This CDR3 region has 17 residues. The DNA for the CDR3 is TGTGCCAGCAGCGGGAGCGGGAGGCACTCTAGCACAGATACGCAGTATTTT. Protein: CASSGSGRHSSTDTQYF.

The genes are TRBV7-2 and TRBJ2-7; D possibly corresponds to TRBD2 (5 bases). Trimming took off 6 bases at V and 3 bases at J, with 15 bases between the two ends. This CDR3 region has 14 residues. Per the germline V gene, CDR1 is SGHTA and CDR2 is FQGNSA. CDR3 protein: CASRAGGGNYEQYF. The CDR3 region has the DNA TGTGCCAGCAGGGCGGGTGGCGGCAACTACGAGCAGTACTTC.

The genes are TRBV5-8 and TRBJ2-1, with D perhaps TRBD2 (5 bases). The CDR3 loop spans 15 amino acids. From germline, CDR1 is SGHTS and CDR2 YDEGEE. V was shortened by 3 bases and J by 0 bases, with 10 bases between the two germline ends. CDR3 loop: CASSSDGGSYNEQFF. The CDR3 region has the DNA TGTGCCAGCAGCTCCGACGGAGGCTCCTACAATGAGCAGTTCTTC. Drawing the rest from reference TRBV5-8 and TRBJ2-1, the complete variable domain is EAGVTQSPTHLIKTRGQQATLRCSPISGHTSVYWYQQALGLGLQFLLWYDEGEERNRGNFPPRFSGRQFPNYSSELNVNALELEDSALYLCASSSDGGSYNEQFFGPGTRLTVL.

Here the CDR3 DNA reads TGTGCCAGCGGTTTCCGGGAGGGAATTTACAATGAGCAGTTCTTC. Amino acids: CASGFREGIYNEQFF. This chain joins TRBV6-5 and TRBJ2-1; TRBD2 agrees at 8 bases. This CDR3 has 15 residues. After removal of 8 bases from V and 4 bases from J, the junction contained 10 bases not matched to a gene. CDR1 is MNHEY and CDR2 is SVGAGI in the germline V gene.

The CDR3 DNA reads as TGCGCCAGCAGCTCGTCGACAGGGAAAAACATTCAGTACTTC. Its translation: CASSSSTGKNIQYF. The rearrangement uses TRBV5-1 and TRBJ2-4; TRBD1 matches 7 bases. Per the germline V gene, CDR1 is SGHRS and CDR2 is YFSETQ. The V segment lost 3 bases and the J segment 4 bases; nucleotides outside the gene matches: 4. This CDR3 has 14 amino acids.

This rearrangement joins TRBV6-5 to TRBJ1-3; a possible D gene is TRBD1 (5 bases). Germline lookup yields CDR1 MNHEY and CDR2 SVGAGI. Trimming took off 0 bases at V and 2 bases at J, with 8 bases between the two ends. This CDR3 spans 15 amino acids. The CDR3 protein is CASSYSIRAGNTIYF. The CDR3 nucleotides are TGTGCCAGCAGTTACTCGATCAGGGCTGGAAACACCATATATTTT.

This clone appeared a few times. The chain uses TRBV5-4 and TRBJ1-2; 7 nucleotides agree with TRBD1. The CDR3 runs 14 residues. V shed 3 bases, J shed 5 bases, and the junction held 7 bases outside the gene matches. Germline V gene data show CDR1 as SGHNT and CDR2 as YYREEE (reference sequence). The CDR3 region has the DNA TGTGCCAGCAGCTCCGGACAGGTTAGGTATGGCTACACCTTC. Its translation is CASSSGQVRYGYTF.

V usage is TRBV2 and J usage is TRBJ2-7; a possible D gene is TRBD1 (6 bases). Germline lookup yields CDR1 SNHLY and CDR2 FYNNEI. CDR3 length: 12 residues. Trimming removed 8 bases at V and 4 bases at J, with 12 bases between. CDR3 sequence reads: CASHPDSYEQYF. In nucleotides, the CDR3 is TGTGCCAGCCATCCGGACAGTTACGAGCAGTACTTC.

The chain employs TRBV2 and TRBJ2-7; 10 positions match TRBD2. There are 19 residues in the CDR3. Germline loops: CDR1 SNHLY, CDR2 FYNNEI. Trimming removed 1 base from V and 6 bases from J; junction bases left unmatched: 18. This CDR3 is CASSEGFWTSGSQGLEQYF. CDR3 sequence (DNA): TGTGCCAGCAGTGAAGGGTTTTGGACTAGCGGCTCTCAGGGTCTCGAGCAGTACTTC.

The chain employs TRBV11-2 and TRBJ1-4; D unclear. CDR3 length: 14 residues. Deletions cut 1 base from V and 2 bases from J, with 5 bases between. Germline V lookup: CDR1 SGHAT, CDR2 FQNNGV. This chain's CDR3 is CASSLGSTNEKLFF. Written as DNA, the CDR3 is TGTGCCAGCAGCTTAGGGAGTACTAATGAAAAACTGTTTTTT.